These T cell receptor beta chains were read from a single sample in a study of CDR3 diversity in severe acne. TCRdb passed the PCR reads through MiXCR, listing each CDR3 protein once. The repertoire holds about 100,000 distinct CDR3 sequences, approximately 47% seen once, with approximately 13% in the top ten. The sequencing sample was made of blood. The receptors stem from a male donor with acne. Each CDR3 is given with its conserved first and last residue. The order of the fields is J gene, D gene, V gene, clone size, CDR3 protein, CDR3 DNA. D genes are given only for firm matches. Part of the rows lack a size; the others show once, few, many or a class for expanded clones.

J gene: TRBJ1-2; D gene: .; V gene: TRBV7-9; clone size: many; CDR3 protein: CASSYSRATTYGYTF; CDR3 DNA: TGTGCCAGCAGCTACTCCCGAGCCACTACCTATGGCTACACCTTC
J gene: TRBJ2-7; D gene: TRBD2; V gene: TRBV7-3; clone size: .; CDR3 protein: CASRLIAGGPYEQYF; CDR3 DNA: TGTGCCAGCAGACTGATAGCGGGAGGGCCCTACGAGCAGTACTTC
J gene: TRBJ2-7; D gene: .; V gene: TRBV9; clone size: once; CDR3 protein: CASSVGQSYEQYF; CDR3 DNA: TGTGCCAGCAGCGTAGGCCAGTCCTACGAGCAGTACTTC
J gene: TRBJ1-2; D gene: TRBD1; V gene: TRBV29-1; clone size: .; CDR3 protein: CSVEDWRDRDSPYGYTF; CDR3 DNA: TGCAGCGTTGAAGATTGGCGGGACAGGGATTCTCCCTATGGCTACACCTTC
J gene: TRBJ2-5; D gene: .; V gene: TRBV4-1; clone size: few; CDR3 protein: CASSQDGQGGPQETQYF; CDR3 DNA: TGCGCCAGCAGCCAAGATGGCCAGGGGGGGCCGCAAGAGACCCAGTACTTC
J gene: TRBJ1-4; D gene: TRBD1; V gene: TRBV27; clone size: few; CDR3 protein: CASSMIGQGNEKLFF; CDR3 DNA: TGTGCCAGCAGTATGATCGGACAGGGAAATGAAAAACTGTTTTTT
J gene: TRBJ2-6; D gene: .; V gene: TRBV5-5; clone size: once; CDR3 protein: CASSPGDGSPGANVLTF; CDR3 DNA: TGTGCCAGCAGCCCCGGAGACGGTTCCCCTGGGGCCAACGTCCTGACTTTC
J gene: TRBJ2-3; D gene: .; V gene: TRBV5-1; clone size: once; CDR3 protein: CASSLESNEQYF; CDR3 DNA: TGCGCCAGCAGCTTGGAGAGCAATGAGCAGTATTTT
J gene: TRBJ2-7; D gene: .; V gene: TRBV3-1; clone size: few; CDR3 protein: CASSQRDGFSYEQYF; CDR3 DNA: TGTGCCAGCAGCCAAAGGGACGGTTTCTCCTACGAGCAGTACTTC
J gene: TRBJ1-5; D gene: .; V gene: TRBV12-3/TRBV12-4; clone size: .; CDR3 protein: CASKGNHNRPQHF; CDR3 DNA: TGTGCCAGCAAGGGCAATCACAATCGGCCCCAGCATTTT
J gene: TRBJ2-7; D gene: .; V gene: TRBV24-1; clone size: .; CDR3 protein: CATSDMESTYEQYF; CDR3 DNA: TGTGCCACCAGTGATATGGAGTCTACCTACGAGCAGTACTTC
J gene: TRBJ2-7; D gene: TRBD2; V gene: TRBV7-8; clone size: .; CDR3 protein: CASSLGLAGMYEQYF; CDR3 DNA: TGTGCCAGCAGCTTAGGGCTAGCGGGAATGTACGAGCAGTACTTC
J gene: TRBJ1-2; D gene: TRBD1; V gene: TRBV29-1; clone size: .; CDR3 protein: CSVWTGEYRGYGYTF; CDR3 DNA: TGCAGCGTTTGGACAGGGGAGTATAGGGGCTATGGCTACACCTTC
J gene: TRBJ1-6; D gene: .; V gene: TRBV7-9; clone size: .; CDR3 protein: CASSLQGQRNSPLHF; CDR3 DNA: TGTGCCAGCAGTTTACAGGGTCAACGGAATTCACCCCTCCACTTT
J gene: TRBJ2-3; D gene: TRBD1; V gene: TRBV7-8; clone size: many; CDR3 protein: CASSFTGGVDTQYF; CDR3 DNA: TGTGCCAGCAGCTTTACAGGGGGCGTAGATACGCAGTATTTT
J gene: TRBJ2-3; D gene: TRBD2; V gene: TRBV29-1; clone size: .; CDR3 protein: CSVAYSGRAYRSTDTQYF; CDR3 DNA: TGCAGCGTGGCTTATAGCGGGAGGGCCTACCGGAGCACAGATACGCAGTATTTT
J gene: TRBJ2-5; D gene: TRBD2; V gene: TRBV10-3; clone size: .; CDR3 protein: CAISEREGTQYF; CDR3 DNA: TGTGCCATCAGTGAGCGGGAGGGGACCCAGTACTTC
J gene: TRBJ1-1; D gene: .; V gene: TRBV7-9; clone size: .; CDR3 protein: CASSLAPGEGWNTEAFF; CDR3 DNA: TGTGCCAGCAGCTTAGCCCCAGGAGAAGGATGGAACACTGAAGCTTTCTTT
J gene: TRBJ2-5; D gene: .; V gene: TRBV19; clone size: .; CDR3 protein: CASSIGERLYQETQYF; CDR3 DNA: TGTGCCAGTAGTATAGGGGAGCGGTTGTACCAAGAGACCCAGTACTTC
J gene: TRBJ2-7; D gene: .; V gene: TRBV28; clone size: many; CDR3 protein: CATNPGQITYEQYF; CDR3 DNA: TGTGCCACCAATCCCGGACAGATAACCTACGAGCAGTACTTC
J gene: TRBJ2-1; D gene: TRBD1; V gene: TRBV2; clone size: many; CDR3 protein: CASREDRGYNEQFF; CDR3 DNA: TGTGCCAGCAGGGAGGACAGGGGGTACAATGAGCAGTTCTTC
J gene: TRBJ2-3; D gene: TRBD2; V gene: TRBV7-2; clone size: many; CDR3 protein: CASSSTSGGGFDTQYF; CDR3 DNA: TGTGCCAGCAGTTCGACTAGCGGGGGGGGCTTTGATACGCAGTATTTT
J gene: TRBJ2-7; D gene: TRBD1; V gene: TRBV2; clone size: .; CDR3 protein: CASGVTGQGIYEQYF; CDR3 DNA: TGTGCCAGTGGTGTTACGGGACAGGGGATTTACGAGCAGTACTTC
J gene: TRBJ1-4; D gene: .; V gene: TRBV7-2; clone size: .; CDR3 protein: CASSPRPQSGNTIYFGEGSEKLFF; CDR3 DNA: .
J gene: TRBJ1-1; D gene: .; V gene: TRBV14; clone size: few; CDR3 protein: CASSLVENTEAFF; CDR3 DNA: TGTGCCAGCAGCCTCGTAGAGAACACTGAAGCTTTCTTT
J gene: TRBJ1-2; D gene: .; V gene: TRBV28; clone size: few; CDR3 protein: CASRSTGLVGYGYTF; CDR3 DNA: TGTGCCAGCAGGTCCACAGGGTTGGTCGGCTATGGCTACACCTTC
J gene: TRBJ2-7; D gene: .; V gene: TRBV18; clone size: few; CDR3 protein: CASSPRRNSYEQYF; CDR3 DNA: TGTGCCAGCTCACCTCGGAGAAACTCCTACGAGCAGTACTTC
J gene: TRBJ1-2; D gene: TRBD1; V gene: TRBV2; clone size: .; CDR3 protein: CASSGRWTGGVYFDGYTF; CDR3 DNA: TGTGCCAGCAGTGGGAGGTGGACAGGGGGCGTTTATTTTGATGGCTACACCTTC
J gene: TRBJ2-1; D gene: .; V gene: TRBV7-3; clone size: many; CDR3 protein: CASSPGGGEQFF; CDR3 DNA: TGTGCCAGCAGCCCCGGCGGGGGCGAGCAGTTCTTC
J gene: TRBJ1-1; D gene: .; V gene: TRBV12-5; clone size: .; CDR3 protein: CASGLGRVVTEAFF; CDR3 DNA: TGTGCTAGTGGGCTCGGCAGGGTGGTTACTGAAGCTTTCTTT
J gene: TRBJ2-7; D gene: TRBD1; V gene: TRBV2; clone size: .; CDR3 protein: CASHITGTGGYEQYF; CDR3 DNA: TGTGCCAGTCATATTACCGGGACAGGGGGCTACGAGCAGTACTTC
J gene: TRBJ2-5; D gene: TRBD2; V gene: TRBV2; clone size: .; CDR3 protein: CASLRGGRARETQYF; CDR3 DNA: TGTGCCTCCCTCCGAGGCGGGAGGGCCCGGGAGACCCAGTACTTC
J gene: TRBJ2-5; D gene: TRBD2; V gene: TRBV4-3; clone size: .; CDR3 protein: CASSQSRAGALETQYF; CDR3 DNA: TGCGCCAGCAGCCAATCCCGAGCGGGAGCTCTAGAGACCCAGTACTTC
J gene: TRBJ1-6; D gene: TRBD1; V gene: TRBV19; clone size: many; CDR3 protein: CASSGGQGALGYNSPLHF; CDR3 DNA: TGTGCCAGTAGCGGAGGACAGGGGGCGCTGGGTTATAATTCACCCCTCCACTTT
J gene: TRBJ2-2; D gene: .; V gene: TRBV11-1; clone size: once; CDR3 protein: CASSLSAATGELFF; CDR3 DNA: TGTGCCAGCAGCTTGTCGGCAGCCACCGGGGAGCTGTTTTTT
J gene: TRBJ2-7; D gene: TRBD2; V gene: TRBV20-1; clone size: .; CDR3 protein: CSARAITSGRAGYEQYF; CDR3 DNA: TGCAGTGCTAGGGCTATTACTAGCGGGAGGGCCGGCTACGAGCAGTACTTC
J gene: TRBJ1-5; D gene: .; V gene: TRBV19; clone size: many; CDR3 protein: CATHYGQGNQPQHF; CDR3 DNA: TGTGCCACACACTACGGACAAGGCAATCAGCCCCAGCATTTT
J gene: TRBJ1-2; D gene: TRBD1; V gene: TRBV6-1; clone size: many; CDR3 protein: CASSRDRGFNYGYTF; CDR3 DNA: TGTGCCAGCAGTAGGGACAGGGGATTCAACTATGGCTACACCTTC
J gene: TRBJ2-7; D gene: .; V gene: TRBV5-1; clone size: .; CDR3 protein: CASRGQSHYEQYF; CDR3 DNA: TGCGCCAGCAGAGGACAGTCTCACTACGAGCAGTACTTC
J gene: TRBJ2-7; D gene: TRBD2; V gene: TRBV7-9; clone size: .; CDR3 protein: CASSYLAGAHEQYF; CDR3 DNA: TGTGCCAGCAGCTATCTAGCGGGAGCACACGAGCAGTACTTC
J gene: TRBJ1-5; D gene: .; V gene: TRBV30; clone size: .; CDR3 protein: CAWSVGTQRNQPQHF; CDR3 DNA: TGTGCCTGGAGTGTTGGGACACAACGCAATCAGCCCCAGCATTTT
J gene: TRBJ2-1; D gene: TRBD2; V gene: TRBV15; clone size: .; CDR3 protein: CAARTSGGRFYNEQFF; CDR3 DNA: TGTGCCGCGAGAACTAGCGGCGGGAGATTTTACAATGAGCAGTTCTTC
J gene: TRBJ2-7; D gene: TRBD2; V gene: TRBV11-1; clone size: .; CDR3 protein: CASSASSGIYEQYF; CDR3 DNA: TGTGCCAGCAGTGCCTCTAGCGGGATCTACGAGCAGTACTTC
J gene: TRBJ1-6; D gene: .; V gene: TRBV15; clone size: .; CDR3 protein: CATSRPFGSPLHF; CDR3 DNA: TGTGCCACCAGCAGGCCTTTTGGGTCACCCCTCCACTTT
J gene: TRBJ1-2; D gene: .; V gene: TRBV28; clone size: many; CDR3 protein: CASRGGFHYGYTF; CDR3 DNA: TGTGCCAGCAGGGGGGGGTTTCACTATGGCTACACCTTC
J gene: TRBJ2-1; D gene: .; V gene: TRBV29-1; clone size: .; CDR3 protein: CSVESSYNEQFF; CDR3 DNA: TGCAGCGTTGAAAGTTCCTACAATGAGCAGTTCTTC
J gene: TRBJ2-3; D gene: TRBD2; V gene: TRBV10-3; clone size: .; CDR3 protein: CATRLAGGPDTQYF; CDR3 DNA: TGTGCCACCAGACTAGCGGGAGGGCCAGATACGCAGTATTTT
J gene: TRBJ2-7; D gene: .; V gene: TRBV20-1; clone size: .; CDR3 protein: CSARQTQSYEQYF; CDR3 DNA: TGCAGTGCTAGGCAGACCCAATCCTACGAGCAGTACTTC
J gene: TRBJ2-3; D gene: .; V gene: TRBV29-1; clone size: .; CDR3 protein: CSVRGGTDTQYF; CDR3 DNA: TGCAGCGTCCGCGGAGGGACAGATACGCAGTATTTT
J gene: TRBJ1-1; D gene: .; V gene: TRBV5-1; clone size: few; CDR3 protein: CASSLEGVDTEAFF; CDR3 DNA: TGCGCCAGCAGCTTGGAGGGGGTCGACACTGAAGCTTTCTTT
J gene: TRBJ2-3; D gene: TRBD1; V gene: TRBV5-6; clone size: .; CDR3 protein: CASSPSLTGTNTDTQYF; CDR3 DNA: TGTGCCAGCAGCCCTTCGTTGACAGGGACGAACACAGATACGCAGTATTTT
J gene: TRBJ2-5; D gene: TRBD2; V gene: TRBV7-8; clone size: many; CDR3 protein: CASSLVLAAPQETQYF; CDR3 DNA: TGTGCCAGCAGCTTAGTCCTAGCGGCACCACAAGAGACCCAGTACTTC
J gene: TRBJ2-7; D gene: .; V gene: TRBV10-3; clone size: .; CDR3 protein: CAISETGPYEQYF; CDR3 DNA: TGTGCCATCAGTGAGACAGGACCCTACGAGCAGTACTTC
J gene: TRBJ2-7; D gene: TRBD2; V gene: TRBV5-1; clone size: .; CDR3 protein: CASSYSGTGDYEQYF; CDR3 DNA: TGCGCCAGCAGTTATAGCGGGACCGGTGACTACGAGCAGTACTTC
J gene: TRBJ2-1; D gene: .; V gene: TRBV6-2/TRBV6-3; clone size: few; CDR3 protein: CATRYSGAYNEQFF; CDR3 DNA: TGTGCCACCCGATATAGCGGAGCCTACAATGAGCAGTTCTTC
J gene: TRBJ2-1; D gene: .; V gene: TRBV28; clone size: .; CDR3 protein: CASIPGGSYNEQFF; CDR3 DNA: TGTGCCAGCATCCCTGGGGGTTCCTACAATGAGCAGTTCTTC
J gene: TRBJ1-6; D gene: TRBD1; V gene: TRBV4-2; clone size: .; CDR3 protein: CASSQDLYRGPSPLHF; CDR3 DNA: TGTGCCAGCAGCCAAGATCTGTACAGGGGGCCTTCACCCCTCCACTTT